This T cell receptor beta chain was documented in a study of blood T cell repertoires in COVID-19. In the study overall: Donors in the United States, Italy and Spain gave samples during acute or convalescent COVID-19. T cells, B-cell-depleted T cells, or PBMCs provided the cDNA or gDNA that served as material.

Germline values: CDR1 LGHNA, CDR2 YSLEER. The CDR3 contains 17 residues. The ends lost 0 bases at V and 3 bases at J; junction bases unmatched: 8. In the original processing: Reference gene primer amplification gave nucleated cell count estimates. Profiled with immunoSEQ multiplex PCR; TCRdb holds only in-frame clones, not every one. The DNA gave D and trimming, while V, J and clone size come from that table. The data hold about 140,000 clones, with less than 85% observed a single time. The chain combines TRBV4-3 with TRBJ2-7, with 10 bases aligning to TRBD2. This clonotype was sampled from a human donor in a cohort sampled during active COVID-19. Sequencing was carried out using peripheral blood. CDR3 sequence: CASSQDLPGLANYEQYF. DNA of the CDR3: TGCGCCAGCAGCCAAGATCTACCGGGACTAGCGAACTACGAGCAGTACTTC.